The sequence of this T cell receptor beta chain was determined in a study of shared clonotypes between healthy human individuals. Assay used: immunoSEQ multiplex PCR; TCRdb lists only in-frame clones, some missing. The sample has millions of clones, around 94% seen once; the top ten hold over 0.12%. Overall study findings and caveats: The study generally estimated greater richness for naive than memory subsets.

This clone showed up just once. Its antigen remains unidentified. The CDR3 consists of 15 residues. The V gene end was trimmed by 1 base and the J gene end by 5 bases; junction bases not matched to a gene: 3. Germline V CDR1 and CDR2: SGHDT, YYEEEE. The specimen was naive CD4+ T cells sorted from blood. The subset: CD45RA+ positively selected. The clonotype originates from a man aged 18 to 30 in good health. The chain has TRBV5-6 and TRBJ2-3; TRBD2 matches 11 bases. The CDR3 nucleotides are TGTGCCAGCAGCTTGAGGCTAGCGGGAGGAGATACGCAGTATTTT. Translation gives CASSLRLAGGDTQYF.